This T cell receptor (beta chain) was identified in a study of blood T cell repertoires in COVID-19. Clones were read by immunoSEQ multiplex PCR, and TCRdb kept only the in-frame ones, dropping some. The sample holds over 250,000 clones, approximately 85% seen once. Looked up from germline, CDR1 is SGDLS and CDR2 is YYNGEE. V was pared by 0 bases and J by 6 bases, with 22 bases between. CDR3 length: 18 amino acids. The sequencing sample was made of peripheral blood. The TCR comes from a woman aged 70-85 years with acute or convalescent COVID-19. The V and J genes are TRBV9 and TRBJ2-1, with D perhaps matching TRBD2 (7 bases). The CDR3 loop is CASSVGPGGAGARNEQFF. The CDR3 nucleotides read TGTGCCAGCAGCGTAGGTCCTGGGGGGGCGGGGGCCCGCAATGAGCAGTTCTTC.